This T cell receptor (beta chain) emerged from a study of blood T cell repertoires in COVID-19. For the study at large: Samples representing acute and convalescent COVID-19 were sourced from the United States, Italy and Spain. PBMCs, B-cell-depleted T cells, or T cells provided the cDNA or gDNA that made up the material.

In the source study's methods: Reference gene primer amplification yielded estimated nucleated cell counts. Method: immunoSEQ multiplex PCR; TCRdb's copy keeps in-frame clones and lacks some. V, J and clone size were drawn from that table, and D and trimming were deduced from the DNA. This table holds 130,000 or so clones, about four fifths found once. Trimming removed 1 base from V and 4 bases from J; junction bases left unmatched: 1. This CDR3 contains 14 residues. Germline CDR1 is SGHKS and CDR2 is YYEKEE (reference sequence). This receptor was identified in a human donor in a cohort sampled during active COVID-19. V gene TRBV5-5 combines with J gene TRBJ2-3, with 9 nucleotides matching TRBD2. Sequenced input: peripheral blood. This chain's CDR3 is CASSLQRGADTQYF. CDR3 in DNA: TGTGCCAGCAGCTTGCAGCGGGGGGCAGATACGCAGTATTTT.